The 18 T cell receptor beta chains given below trace back to one sample, sequenced in a study of blood T cell repertoires in COVID-19. This table comes from immunoSEQ multiplex PCR, and its TCRdb copy is limited to in-frame clones, with some not included. Here the sample spans about 110,000 clones, over 70% being singletons. Sequenced material: peripheral blood. The receptors stem from a human donor with acute or convalescent COVID-19. The donor label of this sample is uncertain.

The chain couples TRBV19 to TRBJ1-6, with a weak D call TRBD1 (6 bases). The germline V gene encodes CDR1 LNHDA and CDR2 SQIVND (reference sequence). V shed 4 bases and J shed 0 bases, with 7 bases lying between them. The CDR3 is 15 residues long. The CDR3 here is CASSRGGSYNSPLHF. CDR3 DNA sequence: TGTGCCAGTAGTAGAGGGGGCTCCTATAATTCACCCCTCCACTTT.

The CDR3 DNA is TGCGCCAGCAGTGAGTCGACAGAGATGGGTGAGCAGTTCTTC. Its translation: CASSESTEMGEQFF. This chain connects TRBV5-1 to TRBJ2-1; D may be TRBD1 (5 bases). V was shortened by 5 bases and J by 9 bases, with 18 bases between the two germline ends. CDR1 and CDR2 from the germline V gene are SGHRS and YFSETQ. CDR3 length: 14 amino acids. Filled out from reference TRBV5-1 and TRBJ2-1, the complete variable domain reads KAGVTQTPRYLIKTRGQQVTLSCSPISGHRSVSWYQQTPGQGLQFLFEYFSETQRNKGNFPGRFSGRQFSNSRSEMNVSTLELGDSALYLCASSESTEMGEQFFGPGTRLTVL.

This chain connects TRBV5-1 to TRBJ2-5; 7 nucleotides align to TRBD1. The CDR3 covers 14 residues. V lost 4 bases and J lost 1; bases outside the gene matches: 4. CDR1 is SGHRS and CDR2 is YFSETQ in the germline V gene. CDR3 sequence (DNA): TGCGCCAGCAGCGACGACAGGGTCCAAGAGACCCAGTACTTC. Protein product: CASSDDRVQETQYF.

This rearrangement joins TRBV6-1 to TRBJ1-2; no clear D. The CDR3 is 14 residues long. Deletions cut 2 bases from V and 1 base from J, with 8 bases between. Germline CDR1 MNHNS, CDR2 SASEGT. In DNA, the CDR3 is TGTGCCAGCAGTGAATTCCCGGGTAACTATGGCTACACCTTC. It is translated as CASSEFPGNYGYTF.

This clone was picked up one time. The chain has TRBV7-9 and TRBJ2-5; TRBD1 matches 8 bases. J was trimmed by 1 base and V by 5 bases; bases with no gene match: 6. This CDR3 comprises 15 residues. Germline CDR1 SEHNR, CDR2 FQNEAQ (reference sequence). Here the CDR3 DNA reads TGTGCCAGCAGCCCGAGGGACAGGAGCCAAGAGACCCAGTACTTC. It yields the protein CASSPRDRSQETQYF.

Many counts were recorded for this clone. The V and J genes are TRBV30 and TRBJ1-4; a possible D gene is TRBD1 (6 bases). Per the germline V gene, CDR1 is GTSNPN and CDR2 is SVGIG (reference sequence). V gave up 1 base and J gave up 7 bases, with 16 bases separating them. This CDR3 contains 15 residues. The CDR3 coding sequence is TGTGCCTGGAGTGGTCAGGGGTCTAGGGGTGAAAAACTGTTTTTT. Its translation is CAWSGQGSRGEKLFF. The full variable domain, completed using reference TRBV30 and TRBJ1-4, is SQTIHQWPATLVQPVGSPLSLECTVEGTSNPNLYWYRQAAGRGLQLLFYSVGIGQISSEVPQNLSASRPQDRQFILSSKKLLLSDSGFYLCAWSGQGSRGEKLFFGSGTQLSVL.

Only a few counts were recorded for this clone. CDR3 nucleotides: TGTGCCACCAGCAGAGAAAGGACAGGGAACTACGAGCAGTACTTC. This sequence encodes CATSRERTGNYEQYF. The J gene is TRBJ2-7, the V gene TRBV15, with TRBD1 identical over 8 bases. Germline V gives CDR1 LNHNV, CDR2 YYDKDF (reference sequence). The CDR3 totals 15 residues. With V trimmed by 0 bases and J by 3 bases, 4 bases remained unmatched.

The chain carries TRBV7-2 and TRBJ2-7, with 7 bases fitting TRBD1. CDR1 is SGHTA, CDR2 FQGNSA, per germline. J gave up 2 bases and V 5 bases, and 3 bases lay outside the gene matches. This CDR3 comprises 13 residues. The CDR3 here is CASSAGTAYEQYF. The CDR3 nucleotides read TGTGCCAGCAGCGCCGGGACAGCCTACGAGCAGTACTTC.

The chain carries TRBV28 and TRBJ2-5; D is possibly TRBD1 (5 bases). V lost 2 bases to trimming and J lost 1 base, with 14 bases between them. The germline CDR1 and CDR2 sequences are MDHEN and SYDVKM. The length of the CDR3 is 16 residues. DNA of the CDR3: TGTGCCAGCAGTTTAGGGGCAGGGCCTCCCCAAGAGACCCAGTACTTC. It yields the protein CASSLGAGPPQETQYF.

This clone was seen more than once but under ten times. The CDR3 is CASSDPSGNTDTQYF. The DNA of the CDR3 is TGTGCCAGCAGTGACCCTAGCGGTAACACAGATACGCAGTATTTT. This chain connects TRBV2 to TRBJ2-3; 7 nucleotides match TRBD2. The CDR3 sequence is 15 residues long. V shed 3 bases and J 2 bases; nucleotides not matched to a gene: 5. From germline, CDR1 is SNHLY and CDR2 FYNNEI.

This clone appeared a few times. This chain uses TRBV6-5 with TRBJ1-1, with D possibly being TRBD1 (5 bases). CDR1 is MNHEY and CDR2 is SVGAGI in the germline V gene. The CDR3 runs 14 residues. The ends were cut back, 2 bases at V and 4 bases at J, with 11 bases in the middle. CDR3: CASSYVQGGTEAFF. CDR3 coding DNA: TGTGCCAGCAGTTACGTGCAGGGAGGCACTGAAGCTTTCTTT.

The chain combines TRBV18 with TRBJ2-3, with TRBD2 identical over 7 bases. This CDR3 is built from 16 residues. The germline V gene encodes CDR1 KGHSH and CDR2 LQKENI. V lost 1 base to trimming and J lost 6 bases; unmatched junction nucleotides: 10. The CDR3 spells CASSPRPSGGGDTQYF. The CDR3 DNA follows: TGTGCCAGCTCACCACGACCTAGCGGCGGCGGGGATACGCAGTATTTT.

This rearrangement joins TRBV29-1 to TRBJ2-3; D call uncertain. V was trimmed by 5 bases and J by 6 bases, leaving 15 bases between them. This CDR3 spans 13 amino acids. Germline loops: CDR1 SQVTM, CDR2 ANQGSEA. The CDR3 nucleotides are TGCAGCGTTCTAAGGTTTCTCGGGGATACGCAGTATTTT. It translates to CSVLRFLGDTQYF.

The chain carries TRBV3-1 (or the pseudogene TRBV3-2) and TRBJ1-6; 8 bases line up with TRBD1. The CDR3 runs to 14 residues. The V and J ends lost 4 bases and 10 bases, in that order; junction bases with no gene match: 6. CDR1 and CDR2 from the germline V gene are LGHDT and YNNKEL (reference sequence). The CDR3 nucleotides read TGTGCCAGCAGCCGGACAGGGTGGGAGTCACCCCTCCACTTT. Its protein product is CASSRTGWESPLHF.

The chain couples TRBV6-1 to TRBJ2-3, with 8 bases identical to TRBD1. The CDR3 runs 16 residues. From germline, CDR1 is MNHNS and CDR2 SASEGT. V was clipped by 2 bases and J by 3 bases; unmatched bases: 7. CDR3 in DNA: TGTGCCAGCAGTGAATTTCGGACAGGGAGGACAGATACGCAGTATTTT. This codes for CASSEFRTGRTDTQYF.

The CDR3 nucleotides read TGTGCCACCAGCACCAGACAGCAAGAAGAGACCCAGTACTTC. This encodes CATSTRQQEETQYF. The V gene is TRBV15, the J gene TRBJ2-5, with D maybe TRBD1 (5 bases). This CDR3 has 14 residues. V lost 4 bases and J 3 bases, leaving 12 bases between the germline ends. In germline, CDR1 is LNHNV, CDR2 YYDKDF (reference sequence).

This clone was seen ten or more times. The genes are TRBV24-1 and TRBJ2-7; D is perhaps TRBD2 (6 bases). Trimming removed 4 bases from V and 4 bases from J, with 19 bases in between. Germline loops: CDR1 KGHDR, CDR2 SFDVKD. This CDR3 region has 16 residues. The CDR3 reads CATSDQSGGVLYEQYV. DNA of the CDR3: TGTGCCACCAGTGACCAAAGTGGCGGGGTTCTTTACGAGCAGTACGTC.

The gene calls are TRBV3-1 (or the pseudogene TRBV3-2) and TRBJ2-1; no clear D gene. Germline V gives CDR1 LGHDT, CDR2 YNNKEL (reference sequence). There are 15 residues in the CDR3. The V gene lost 0 bases and the J gene lost 0 bases, with 6 bases spanning the gap. In nucleotides, the CDR3 is TGTGCCAGCAGCCAAGATCGTCCCTCCTACAATGAGCAGTTCTTC. It codes for CASSQDRPSYNEQFF.